A single sample is the source of the 24 T cell receptor beta chains below, sequenced in a study of T cells in Graves' hyperthyroidism and ophthalmopathy. TCR beta CDR3 region amplification was performed from RNA transcripts. The HTBI primer set drove a first-round RT-PCR of the TCR CDR3. TCRdb called the multiplex PCR reads again in MiXCR, with one record for every CDR3 protein. The sample holds more than 500,000 distinct CDR3 sequences, about 15% seen once. The sequencing input was blood. The receptors were sampled from a woman between 35 and 50 years old with Graves' ophthalmopathy.

DNA for the CDR3: TGTGCCAGCAGTCCACGAGCGGGAGCCAAAAACATTCAGTACTTC. Protein: CASSPRAGAKNIQYF. The chain employs TRBV7-2 and TRBJ2-4; TRBD2 is a possible D gene (6 bases). Trimming pared 6 bases from V and 0 bases from J, leaving 12 bases between. The CDR3 has 15 amino acids. CDR1 is SGHTA and CDR2 is FQGNSA in the germline V gene.

This clonotype was found many times. This chain joins TRBV5-1 and TRBJ1-2; D remains unclear. Deletions cut 2 bases from V and 8 bases from J, with 13 bases between. The CDR3 loop spans 13 amino acids. The germline V gene has CDR1 SGHRS and CDR2 YFSETQ. CDR3 sequence reads: CASSFAGEGGYTF. DNA for the CDR3: TGCGCCAGCAGCTTTGCAGGAGAGGGCGGCTACACCTTC.

This clonotype was observed at least ten times. The rearrangement uses TRBV6-5 and TRBJ1-2; TRBD1 matches 8 bases. V was clipped by 6 bases and J by 3 bases; unmatched bases: 9. The CDR3 extends over 15 amino acids. Germline V lookup: CDR1 MNHEY, CDR2 SVGAGI. In DNA form, the CDR3 reads TGTGCCAGCAGCTATGGACAGGGCGTCGACTATGGCTACACCTTC. This translates into CASSYGQGVDYGYTF.

This clonotype showed up many times. This chain joins TRBV12-3 or TRBV12-4 and TRBJ2-7; 7 nucleotides match TRBD1. V dropped 6 bases and J dropped 2; count of bases not matched to a gene: 4. The CDR3 spans 13 residues. The CDR3 protein is CASRPGQTYEQYF. The CDR3 DNA is TGTGCCAGCAGACCGGGACAGACCTACGAGCAGTACTTC.

This clonotype was recorded many times. V gene TRBV6-1 combines with J gene TRBJ2-7; D possibly corresponds to TRBD2 (5 bases). The V end was cut by 8 bases, the J end by 6 bases, with 14 bases between. Per the germline V gene, CDR1 is MNHNS and CDR2 is SASEGT. There are 12 residues in the CDR3. CDR3 protein: CASLVGLGEQYF. Here the CDR3 DNA reads TGTGCCAGCTTGGTAGGACTTGGCGAGCAGTACTTC.

This clonotype was seen ten or more times. The chain employs TRBV28 and TRBJ1-1; no reliable D call. V lost 8 bases and J 5 bases, leaving 12 bases between the germline ends. From germline, CDR1 is MDHEN and CDR2 SYDVKM. The CDR3 loop spans 12 amino acids. CDR3 sequence reads: CASGTGWTEAFF. For the CDR3, the DNA is TGTGCCAGCGGAACGGGGTGGACTGAAGCTTTCTTT.

This clonotype was observed many times. The CDR3 DNA sequence: TGCAGTGCTATGACGGGAGGACAGGGCGATCAGCCCCAGCATTTT. It encodes CSAMTGGQGDQPQHF. The chain links TRBV20-1 to TRBJ1-5; 8 nucleotides match TRBD1. The J segment lost 5 bases and the V segment lost 4 bases, leaving 10 bases of the junction unmatched. Germline CDR1 DFQATT, CDR2 SNEGSKA (reference sequence). This CDR3 contains 15 residues.

There are many counts of this clonotype. V is TRBV6-1 and J is TRBJ1-5; D unresolved. Trimming took 7 bases from V and 5 from J, leaving 9 bases between them. Germline CDR1 MNHNS, CDR2 SASEGT. The CDR3 consists of 12 residues. In DNA, the CDR3 is TGTGCCAGCACCCTTCCCTATCAGCCCCAGCATTTT. It translates to CASTLPYQPQHF.

Many counts were recorded for this clonotype. The chain carries TRBV28 and TRBJ1-1, with 7 bases identical to TRBD1. This CDR3 contains 13 residues. Germline-derived CDR1 and CDR2 are MDHEN and SYDVKM. J gave up 2 bases and V 7 bases, and 4 bases lay outside the gene matches. CDR3: CASTRQGNTEAFF. The CDR3 DNA sequence: TGTGCCAGCACGCGACAGGGAAACACTGAAGCTTTCTTT.

The chain recombines TRBV28 with TRBJ2-7, with D unclear. Germline V gene lookup returns CDR1 MDHEN and CDR2 SYDVKM. This CDR3 region has 12 residues. The germline V and J ends were trimmed by 4 bases and 7 bases, with 11 bases remaining between them. CDR3 in amino acids: CASSSSTREQYF. CDR3 DNA sequence: TGTGCCAGCAGTTCATCCACGCGAGAGCAGTACTTC.

This clonotype was observed many times. The junction does not match germline at one end; this may be a read error. The chain has TRBV7-3 and TRBJ1-1, with 8 bases aligning to TRBD1. The CDR3 has 12 amino acids. CDR1 SGHTA and CDR2 FQGTGA come from the germline V gene. The CDR3 reads CASSSWGGQVIF. The CDR3 DNA sequence: TGTGCCAGCAGCTCATGGGGGGGACAGGTGATCTTT.

Only one count was recorded for this clonotype. The CDR3 nucleotides read TGTGCCAGCAGCCAAGACGGCAGGGCACGTAACAGCTATGGCTACACCTTC. Protein product: CASSQDGRARNSYGYTF. The chain employs TRBV4-2 and TRBJ1-2; D may be TRBD1 (5 bases). This CDR3 comprises 17 residues. Germline V gene lookup returns CDR1 LGHNA and CDR2 YNFKEQ. V was pared by 0 bases and J by 4 bases, with 18 bases between.

The rearrangement uses TRBV7-2 and TRBJ1-3; D is uncertain. Germline loops: CDR1 SGHTA, CDR2 FQGNSA. Trimming left V 3 bases short and J 2 bases short, with 5 bases between. The CDR3 runs 13 residues. CDR3 coding DNA: TGTGCCAGCAGCTTTCGAACTGGAAACACCATATATTTT. This codes for CASSFRTGNTIYF.

This clonotype was picked up many times. This rearrangement joins TRBV29-1 to TRBJ1-2, with TRBD1 matching 7 bases. There are 12 residues in the CDR3. The ends lost 6 bases at V and 4 bases at J; junction bases unmatched: 5. CDR1 and CDR2 (germline): SQVTM, ANQGSEA. The CDR3 protein is CSVGDSSYGYTF. The DNA of the CDR3 is TGCAGCGTGGGGGACAGTTCCTATGGCTACACCTTC.

This clonotype was seen at least ten times. The chain recombines TRBV6-1 with TRBJ1-6, with D possibly TRBD1 on 5 matching bases. The germline CDR1 and CDR2 sequences are MNHNS and SASEGT. There are 16 residues in the CDR3. V dropped 6 bases and J dropped 8 bases, with 20 bases sitting between them. In nucleotides, the CDR3 is TGTGCCAGCAGAAACAGGATTGGGAGCGGTGATTCACCCCTCCACTTT. The encoded protein is CASRNRIGSGDSPLHF.

This clonotype was seen many times. J is TRBJ2-2 and V is TRBV24-1, with a weak D call TRBD2 (6 bases). This CDR3 comprises 18 residues. Germline-derived CDR1 and CDR2 are KGHDR and SFDVKD. Trimming took 4 bases from V and 8 from J, leaving 25 bases between them. CDR3 coding DNA: TGTGCCACCAGTGACCCTGAGGGCCGCGGGGCTAGTAGAGGGGAGCTGTTTTTT. Protein: CATSDPEGRGASRGELFF.

The table lists this clonotype with a few counts. The chain couples TRBV4-1 to TRBJ1-1; unclear D gene. This CDR3 has 13 amino acids. Trimming removed 1 base from V and 1 base from J, with 4 bases in between. CDR1 is MGHRA, CDR2 YSYEKL, per germline. The CDR3 reads CASSQGKNTEAFF. CDR3 in DNA: TGCGCCAGCAGCCAAGGCAAGAACACTGAAGCTTTCTTT.

The CDR3 nucleotides read TGTGCCAGCAGTTTTACCACAGGGGGGAATGAGCAGTTCTTC. Translated: CASSFTTGGNEQFF. The rearrangement joins TRBV27 to TRBJ2-1; 8 bases match TRBD1. V dropped 3 bases and J dropped 7; count of bases not matched to a gene: 5. Looked up from germline, CDR1 is MNHEY and CDR2 is SMNVEV (reference sequence). The length of the CDR3 is 14 residues.

The CDR3: CAWRWARGNTEAFF. CDR3 coding DNA: TGTGCCTGGAGGTGGGCCAGGGGGAACACTGAAGCTTTCTTT. V is TRBV30 and J is TRBJ1-1, with D perhaps TRBD1 (6 bases). In germline, CDR1 is GTSNPN, CDR2 SVGIG (reference sequence). The V end lost 3 bases, the J end lost 1 base, and 12 bases lay between the germline ends. The CDR3 contains 14 residues.

This clonotype occurred many times. J is TRBJ1-2 and V is TRBV6-2 or TRBV6-3; TRBD1 might be the D (5 bases). Trimming left V 2 bases short and J 2 bases short, with 6 bases between. From germline, CDR1 is MNHEY and CDR2 SVGEGT. CDR3 length: 13 residues. The CDR3 DNA sequence: TGTGCCAGCAGTTACCAGGGAAACTATGGCTACACCTTC. It translates to CASSYQGNYGYTF.

This clonotype showed up many times. The rearrangement joins TRBV7-9 to TRBJ1-2, with a possible D match to TRBD1 (5 bases). Germline V gives CDR1 SEHNR, CDR2 FQNEAQ (reference sequence). The CDR3 is 15 amino acids. V was pared by 3 bases and J by 3 bases, with 14 bases between. The CDR3 DNA sequence: TGTGCCAGCAGCTTGGAGGGGACCGCATACTATGGCTACACCTTC. It encodes CASSLEGTAYYGYTF.

This clonotype has a count of ten or more. The chain links TRBV7-9 to TRBJ2-5, with TRBD2 matching 8 bases. Germline V CDR1 and CDR2: SEHNR, FQNEAQ (reference sequence). After removal of 5 bases from V and 4 bases from J, the junction contained 15 bases not matched to a gene. There are 17 residues in the CDR3. As DNA, the CDR3 is TGTGCCAGCAGCCCCGGGGTCAGCGGGAGAGGGTCAGAGACCCAGTACTTC. Its translation: CASSPGVSGRGSETQYF.

This clonotype was detected ten times or more. The chain employs TRBV7-2 and TRBJ1-2, with TRBD1 identical over 9 bases. The CDR3 has 13 amino acids. The germline CDR1 and CDR2 sequences are SGHTA and FQGNSA. V dropped 5 bases and J dropped 7; count of bases not matched to a gene: 5. CDR3 in amino acids: CASSAQGAFGYTF. The CDR3, as DNA: TGTGCCAGCAGCGCACAGGGGGCCTTTGGCTACACCTTC. Filled out from reference TRBV7-2 and TRBJ1-2, the complete variable domain reads GAGVSQSPSNKVTEKGKDVELRCDPISGHTALYWYRQSLGQGLEFLIYFQGNSAPDKSGLPSDRFSAERTGGSVSTLTIQRTQQEDSAVYLCASSAQGAFGYTFGSGTRLTVV.

This clonotype was counted between two and nine times. The genes are TRBV7-2 and TRBJ1-1, with D hard to call. This CDR3 region has 14 residues. Trimming pared 6 bases from V and 11 bases from J, leaving 22 bases between. Per the germline V gene, CDR1 is SGHTA and CDR2 is FQGNSA. DNA of the CDR3: TGTGCCAGCAGTGGGGAGGCGTCGGGCGTGGAGGCTTTCTTT. It is translated as CASSGEASGVEAFF.